The 2 T cell receptor beta chains presented below share a single source sample, sequenced in a study of technical replicates of blood from several donors (dated by TCRdb to 2017 to 2019). Preparation of the library involved the immunoSEQ multiplex PCR assay. The immuneACCESS repertoire file appears here via TCRdb, limited to in-frame rearrangements. These files lack a portion of the clones; in checked studies, under half of the deficit traces to unresolved V genes, and the cause of the others is not known. Here the sample has 85,000 to 100,000 clones; approximately 94% occur a single time. The top ten constitute 0.22% of the sample. Sequencing was carried out using T cells isolated from PBMCs. The receptors were gathered from a human donor in good health.

The chain is built from TRBV6-6 and TRBJ2-1, with D perhaps matching TRBD1 (6 bases). Germline V gene data show CDR1 as MNHNY and CDR2 as SVGAGI (reference sequence). The ends were cut back, 4 bases at V and 4 bases at J, with 14 bases in the middle. This CDR3 comprises 15 residues. The CDR3 region is CASSWRDRSYNEQFF. DNA for the CDR3: TGTGCCAGCAGTTGGCGAGACAGGAGTTACAATGAGCAGTTCTTC.

The J gene is TRBJ2-3, the V gene TRBV9, with 10 bases aligning to TRBD2. CDR3 length: 16 residues. Germline loops: CDR1 SGDLS, CDR2 YYNGEE. With V trimmed by 5 bases and J by 5 bases, 11 bases remained unmatched. CDR3 amino acids: CASRFTGTSALDTQYF. DNA of the CDR3: TGTGCCAGCAGGTTTACCGGGACTAGCGCCTTAGATACGCAGTATTTT.